This T cell receptor (beta chain) was captured in a study of T cell responses to AZD1222 COVID-19 vaccine. Overall study results and limits: Receipt of two AZD1222 doses was followed by a rise in Spike-specific TCR breadth and depth. Only a handful of AZD1222 recipients, six or seven in all, had baseline seropositivity.

The protocol was immunoSEQ multiplex PCR, while the TCRdb copy is restricted to in-frame clones and leaves out a portion. The sample lists about 150,000 clones, 86% occurring once. Comments on this clone: Its antigen is still unknown.

This clonotype was sampled from an adult in good health. The material was peripheral blood, obtained on day 0 of MenACWY control vaccination.

The CDR3 sequence: CASSLLGADSNQPQHF. CDR3 DNA: TGTGCCAGCAGCTTACTTGGCGCAGATAGCAATCAGCCCCAGCATTTT. V and J are TRBV7-2 and TRBJ1-5; D remains ambiguous. V lost 2 bases to trimming and J lost 0 bases, with 11 bases between them. This CDR3 contains 16 residues. Germline-derived CDR1 and CDR2 are SGHTA and FQGNSA. The full variable domain, with the rest looked up from reference TRBV7-2 and TRBJ1-5, is GAGVSQSPSNKVTEKGKDVELRCDPISGHTALYWYRQSLGQGLEFLIYFQGNSAPDKSGLPSDRFSAERTGGSVSTLTIQRTQQEDSAVYLCASSLLGADSNQPQHFGDGTRLSIL.